There are a few counts of the clone carrying this T cell receptor beta chain. Antigen unknown. This sample was included in a study of T cells in Graves' hyperthyroidism and ophthalmopathy. Study outcomes and limitations: The majority of expanded thyroid clonotypes above 0.001 also appeared in blood. Ophthalmopathy prediction by the model preceded onset by a median roughly 6 months.

RNA transcripts gave rise to amplified TCR beta CDR3 regions. A set of HTBI primers served as the primers for a first-round RT-PCR of the TCR CDR3. TCRdb ran MiXCR on the multiplex PCR reads and lists one entry per CDR3 protein. Among 700,000 or so distinct CDR3 sequences listed, about 15% were seen once. Disease lasting under 3 months, a NOSPECS grade of at least 4, and a Clinical Activity Score of at least 3 were features of the ophthalmopathy patients. It was 8.5 to 10 ml of fresh peripheral blood that supplied the PBMCs. The CDR3 spans 15 residues. The V and J ends lost 0 bases and 5 bases respectively, with 15 bases between them. Germline loops: CDR1 SGDLS, CDR2 YYNGEE.

The sequence was obtained from a woman in her forties or fifties with Graves' ophthalmopathy. Input material: blood. This chain links TRBV9 with TRBJ2-7; D perhaps matches TRBD1 (7 bases). CDR3 nucleotides: TGTGCCAGCAGCGTAGAGGGGGCGGGACCTGACGAGCAGTACTTC. This encodes CASSVEGAGPDEQYF.